This TCR beta chain is drawn from a study of CD8 T cells in ankylosing spondylitis. The CDR3 covers 16 residues. Trimming removed 3 bases from V and 2 bases from J; junction bases left unmatched: 6. CDR1 LGHDT and CDR2 YNNKEL come from the germline V gene (reference sequence). For TCR beta, libraries came from quantitative 5'-RACE with molecular barcodes. TCRdb re-called the 5' RACE reads through MiXCR, storing one row per CDR3 protein. Found here are 750,000 to 850,000 distinct CDR3 sequences, 12% of them singletons; the top ten hold under 0.6%. This clonotype was observed at least ten times. Its antigen is still unknown. Study conclusions and caveats: For ankylosing spondylitis blood, a TCR beta motif of under 10 highly homologous variants appeared characteristic. It was reported that disease-linked clones were significantly enriched in matched ankylosing spondylitis synovial fluid.

This TCR came from a male donor with ankylosing spondylitis. The chain uses TRBV3-1 and TRBJ2-3; 9 bases are shared with TRBD2. Sequenced: blood, either unsorted or a sorted T cell fraction (not recorded which). The CDR3 region is CASSHGLAPNTDTQYF. The CDR3 bases are TGTGCCAGCAGCCATGGACTAGCGCCGAACACAGATACGCAGTATTTT.